Below are 28 T cell receptor beta chains sequenced from a single sample in a study of CXCR3-negative and CXCR3-positive naive CD8 T cells. Preparation of TRB cDNA libraries relied on 5' RACE carrying UMI labels. Reprocessing the 5' RACE reads, TCRdb reports a single entry for every CDR3 protein and omits DNA. This sample lists around 40,000 distinct CDR3 sequences; its ten largest clones have 14% to 15%. The sample comprised memory CD8+ T cells from blood. These TCRs come from a human donor in good health. Some clones in this sample may be carry-over from other donors' samples.

The J gene is TRBJ2-5, the V gene TRBV28; TCRdb calls TRBD2, which cannot be checked without DNA. The CDR3 is made up of 14 amino acids. The germline gives CDR1 MDHEN, CDR2 SYDVKM. CDR3 sequence reads: CASSFRGIGKTQYF. Supplemented by reference TRBV28 and TRBJ2-5, the full variable domain reads DVKVTQSSRYLVKRTGEKVFLECVQDMDHENMFWYRQDPGLGLRLIYFSYDVKMKEKGDIPEGYSVSREKKERFSLILESASTNQTSMYLCASSFRGIGKTQYFGPGTRLLVL.

This chain uses TRBV7-2 with TRBJ1-1; with no DNA, the TCRdb D assignment of TRBD1 cannot be verified. The CDR3 loop spans 17 amino acids. CDR1 is SGHTA and CDR2 is FQGNSA in the germline V gene. The CDR3 sequence: CATSLGDRAPMNTEAFF.

The genes are TRBV4-3 and TRBJ2-1; without DNA, the TCRdb call of TRBD1 cannot be checked. Germline V gene lookup returns CDR1 LGHNA and CDR2 YSLEER. The CDR3 has 16 residues. This chain's CDR3 is CASSQDPRAYFDEQFF.

The chain combines TRBV29-1 with TRBJ2-3; lacking DNA, the TRBD1 call made by TCRdb goes unchecked. This CDR3 has 13 residues. CDR1 and CDR2 (germline): SQVTM, ANQGSEA. The CDR3 loop reads CSVETGDTDTQYF.

This chain links TRBV5-6 with TRBJ2-1; without DNA, the TCRdb call of TRBD1 cannot be checked. This CDR3 spans 17 amino acids. CDR1 SGHDT and CDR2 YYEEEE come from the germline V gene. CDR3 loop: CASIQYTGVVSYNEQFF.

V is TRBV29-1 and J is TRBJ2-1. The CDR3 is 14 residues long. The V gene's germline CDR1 is SQVTM and CDR2 ANQGSEA. This CDR3 is CSVLRQDSYNEQFF.

CDR3 residues: CASSYSGGRTDTQYF. This rearrangement joins TRBV6-5 to TRBJ2-3; TCRdb indicates TRBD1, and absent DNA this call remains unverified. Germline-derived CDR1 and CDR2 are MNHEY and SVGAGI. The CDR3 consists of 15 residues.

This chain joins TRBV7-2 and TRBJ2-1. The CDR3 runs 15 residues. Germline CDR1 and CDR2: SGHTA and FQGNSA. This CDR3 is CASSLSVSSYNEQFF.

The V call is TRBV6-2 or TRBV6-3, the J call TRBJ2-7. CDR3 length: 14 amino acids. From germline, CDR1 is MNHEY and CDR2 SVGEGT. The chain's CDR3 is CASSYETSSDEQYF.

This chain connects TRBV28 to TRBJ2-7; no DNA is available, so the TRBD1 call from TCRdb remains unchecked. The CDR3 covers 14 residues. Germline V lookup: CDR1 MDHEN, CDR2 SYDVKM. This CDR3 is CASRSPGQGGEQYF.

The chain uses TRBV15 and TRBJ1-1. The germline V gene has CDR1 LNHNV and CDR2 YYDKDF (reference sequence). The CDR3 contains 13 residues. CDR3 loop: CATSRGANTEAFF.

The J gene is TRBJ2-7, the V gene TRBV7-2; TCRdb gives TRBD2 as the D gene, but with no DNA this cannot be confirmed. The CDR3 totals 14 residues. Germline-derived CDR1 and CDR2 are SGHTA and FQGNSA. The chain's CDR3 is CASSATSGGYEQYF.

V and J are TRBV28 and TRBJ1-5; the D call from TCRdb, TRBD1, cannot be confirmed without DNA. From germline, CDR1 is MDHEN and CDR2 SYDVKM. The CDR3 is made up of 13 amino acids. The CDR3 sequence is CASKEGAGQPQHF.

The chain is built from TRBV12-3 or TRBV12-4 and TRBJ1-5; TCRdb designates TRBD1, a call that cannot be tested without DNA. CDR3 length equals 17 residues. The CDR3 protein is CASSFGAGRYSNQPQHF.

The gene calls are TRBV21-1 and TRBJ1-5; TCRdb returns TRBD1, unconfirmable since there is no DNA. TRBV21-1 is flagged as a pseudogene. This CDR3 is 16 amino acids long. The CDR3 loop is CASSEKEHRGNQPQHF.

This chain uses TRBV15 with TRBJ1-3; TCRdb selects TRBD1, and the lack of DNA leaves this call unchecked. Per germline, CDR1 LNHNV and CDR2 YYDKDF (reference sequence). The length of the CDR3 is 15 residues. The CDR3 sequence: CATSRDLGAGNTIYF.

The chain recombines TRBV4-3 with TRBJ2-1; as DNA is missing, the TRBD1 call by TCRdb cannot be tested. The CDR3 length is 18 residues. Germline lookup yields CDR1 LGHNA and CDR2 YSLEER. CDR3 sequence: CASSQDSGTGNQYNEQFF.

The chain joins TRBV9 to TRBJ2-7. CDR1 SGDLS and CDR2 YYNGEE come from the germline V gene. This CDR3 is built from 14 residues. The CDR3 protein is CASSVTDSPYEQYF.

In terms of frequency, this clonotype is medium-sized. CDR3 protein: CASSLVYSTKETQYF. V gene TRBV7-2 combines with J gene TRBJ2-5. Germline V gene lookup returns CDR1 SGHTA and CDR2 FQGNSA. The CDR3 is 15 amino acids.

This chain connects TRBV29-1 to TRBJ2-1; TCRdb gives TRBD2 as the D gene, but with no DNA this cannot be confirmed. This CDR3 is built from 14 residues. Germline V gene sequence: CDR1 SQVTM, CDR2 ANQGSEA. The CDR3 reads CSARLAGGPNEQFF.

This rearrangement joins TRBV29-1 to TRBJ1-2; TCRdb outputs TRBD1, but without DNA this stays unchecked. The CDR3 is 13 amino acids. Germline CDR1 is SQVTM and CDR2 is ANQGSEA. The CDR3 loop is CSVEQGTNYGYTF.

The chain has TRBV28 and TRBJ2-3. The CDR3 sequence is 14 residues long. CDR1 and CDR2 (germline): MDHEN, SYDVKM. The CDR3 spells CASSLSSDTDTQYF.

The chain combines TRBV6-4 with TRBJ2-3; the D gene TCRdb calls, TRBD2, cannot be checked with no DNA. The germline V gene has CDR1 MRHNA and CDR2 SNTAGT. The CDR3 is 15 residues long. This CDR3 is CASSDSGGGADTQYF.

The chain carries TRBV28 and TRBJ1-5; TCRdb's D call of TRBD1 is untestable without DNA. The CDR3 consists of 14 residues. The V gene's germline CDR1 is MDHEN and CDR2 SYDVKM. The CDR3 here is CASSGQGGFQPQHF.

This rearrangement joins TRBV6-6 to TRBJ2-3; the TRBD2 assignment by TCRdb is unverifiable without DNA. CDR3 length: 18 amino acids. Germline CDR1 and CDR2: MNHNY and SVGAGI (reference sequence). The CDR3 loop reads CASSPAGGPTPSTDTQYF.

The chain links TRBV29-1 to TRBJ1-2; TCRdb selects TRBD1, and the lack of DNA leaves this call unchecked. Germline V gene sequence: CDR1 SQVTM, CDR2 ANQGSEA. The CDR3 covers 12 residues. The CDR3 region is CSVGDSNYGYTF.

The V gene is TRBV28, the J gene TRBJ2-7; TCRdb outputs TRBD2, but without DNA this stays unchecked. The V gene's germline CDR1 is MDHEN and CDR2 SYDVKM. The CDR3 is made up of 14 amino acids. CDR3 protein: CASRLGLAGYEQYF. The full variable domain, completed using reference TRBV28 and TRBJ2-7, is DVKVTQSSRYLVKRTGEKVFLECVQDMDHENMFWYRQDPGLGLRLIYFSYDVKMKEKGDIPEGYSVSREKKERFSLILESASTNQTSMYLCASRLGLAGYEQYFGPGTRLTVT.

The chain employs TRBV28 and TRBJ2-7; TCRdb indicates TRBD1, and absent DNA this call remains unverified. Germline CDR1 reads MDHEN; CDR2 reads SYDVKM. CDR3 length equals 14 residues. The CDR3 reads CASSLVQGPYEQYF. The whole variable domain, filled in from reference TRBV28 and TRBJ2-7, reads DVKVTQSSRYLVKRTGEKVFLECVQDMDHENMFWYRQDPGLGLRLIYFSYDVKMKEKGDIPEGYSVSREKKERFSLILESASTNQTSMYLCASSLVQGPYEQYFGPGTRLTVT.